This TCR beta chain was identified during a study of blood T cells in healthy people across ages. Study outcomes and limitations: Those diversity estimates obtained from one million T cells were thought to be underestimates.

V shed 4 bases and J shed 4 bases, with 19 bases lying between them. CDR1 is SGHRS, CDR2 YFSETQ, per germline. The CDR3 runs to 16 residues. Isolating PBMCs gave at least 7 million of these cells per sample. This clonotype was picked up a small number of times. Its antigen is not identified. The second PCR ran about 6 to 11 cycles with a sample-barcoded 5' primer and J-beta primers. CDR3-containing paired-end reads numbered at least 2.5 million in each sample. A single record per CDR3 protein comes from TCRdb applying MiXCR to the 5' RACE reads. The table shows about 1 million distinct CDR3 sequences, with 20% to 25% occurring only once. This same sample was also part of a study on T cells of mothers and their children. As that study records: In the second PCR, M1S primer introduced barcodes and 2-4 random bases.

This receptor was obtained from a girl aged 2 to 10 in good health. Sequencing was done on a sample of blood. This chain uses TRBV5-1 with TRBJ2-3, with D uncertain. CDR3 sequence: CASSPIWVTPADTQYF. DNA for the CDR3: TGCGCCAGCAGCCCGATTTGGGTCACCCCGGCAGATACGCAGTATTTT.